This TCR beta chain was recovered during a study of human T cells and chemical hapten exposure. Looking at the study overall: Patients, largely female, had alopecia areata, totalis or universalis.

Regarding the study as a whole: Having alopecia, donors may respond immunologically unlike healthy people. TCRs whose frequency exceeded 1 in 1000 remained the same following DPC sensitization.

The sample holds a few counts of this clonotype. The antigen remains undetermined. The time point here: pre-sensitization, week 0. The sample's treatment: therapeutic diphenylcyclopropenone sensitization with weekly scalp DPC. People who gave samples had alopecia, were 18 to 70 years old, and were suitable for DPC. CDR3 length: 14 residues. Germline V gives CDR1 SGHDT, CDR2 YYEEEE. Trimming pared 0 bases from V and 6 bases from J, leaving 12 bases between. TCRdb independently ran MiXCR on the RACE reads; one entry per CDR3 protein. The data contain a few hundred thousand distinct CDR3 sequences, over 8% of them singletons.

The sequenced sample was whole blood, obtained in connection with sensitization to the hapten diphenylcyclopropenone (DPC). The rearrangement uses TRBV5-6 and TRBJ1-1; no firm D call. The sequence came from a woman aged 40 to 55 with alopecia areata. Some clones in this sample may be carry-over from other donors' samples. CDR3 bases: TGTGCCAGCAGCTTGGCCTCTTCAGCGTCTGAAGCTTTCTTT. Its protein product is CASSLASSASEAFF.